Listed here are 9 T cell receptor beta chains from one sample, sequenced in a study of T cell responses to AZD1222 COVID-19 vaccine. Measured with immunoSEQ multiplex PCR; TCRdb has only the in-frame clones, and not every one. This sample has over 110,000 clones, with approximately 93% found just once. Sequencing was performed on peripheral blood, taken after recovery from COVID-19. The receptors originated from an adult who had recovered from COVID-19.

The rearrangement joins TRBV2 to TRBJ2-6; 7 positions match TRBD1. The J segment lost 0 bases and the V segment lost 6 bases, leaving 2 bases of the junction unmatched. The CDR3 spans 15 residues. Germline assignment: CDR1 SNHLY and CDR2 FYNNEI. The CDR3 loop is CASRDRSSGANVLTF. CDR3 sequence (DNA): TGTGCCAGCAGGGACAGGAGCTCTGGGGCCAACGTCCTGACTTTC.

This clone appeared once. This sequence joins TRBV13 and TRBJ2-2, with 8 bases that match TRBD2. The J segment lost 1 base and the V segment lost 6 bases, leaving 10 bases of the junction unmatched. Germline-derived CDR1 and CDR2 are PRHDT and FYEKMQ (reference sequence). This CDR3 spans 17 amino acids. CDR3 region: CASSYLGLAGNTGELFF. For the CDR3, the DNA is TGTGCCAGCAGTTACCTCGGGCTAGCGGGGAACACCGGGGAGCTGTTTTTT.

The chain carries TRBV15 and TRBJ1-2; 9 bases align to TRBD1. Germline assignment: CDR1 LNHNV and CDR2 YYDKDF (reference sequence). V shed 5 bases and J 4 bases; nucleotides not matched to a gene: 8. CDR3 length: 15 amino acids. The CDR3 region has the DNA TGTGCCACCAGCTCCCGGACAGGGGACCTCTATGGCTACACCTTC. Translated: CATSSRTGDLYGYTF.

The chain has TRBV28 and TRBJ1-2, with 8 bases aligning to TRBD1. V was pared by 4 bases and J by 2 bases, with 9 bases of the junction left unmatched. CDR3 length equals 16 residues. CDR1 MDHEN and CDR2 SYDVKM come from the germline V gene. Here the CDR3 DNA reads TGTGCCAGCAGTTCCGGACAGGGCCGTTTCAACTATGGCTACACCTTC. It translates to CASSSGQGRFNYGYTF.

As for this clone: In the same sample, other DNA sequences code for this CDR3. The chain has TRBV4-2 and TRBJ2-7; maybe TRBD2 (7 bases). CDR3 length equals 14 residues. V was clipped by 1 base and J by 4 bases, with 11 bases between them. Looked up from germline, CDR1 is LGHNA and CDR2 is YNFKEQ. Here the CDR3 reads CASSQGAGAYEQYF. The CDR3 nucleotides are TGTGCCAGCAGCCAAGGGGCGGGGGCGTACGAGCAGTACTTC.

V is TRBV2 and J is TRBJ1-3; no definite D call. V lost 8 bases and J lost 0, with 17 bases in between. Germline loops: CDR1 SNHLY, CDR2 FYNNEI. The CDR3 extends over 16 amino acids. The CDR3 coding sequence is TGTGCCAGCTCCCGGACCGAATCGTTCTCTGGAAACACCATATATTTT. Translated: CASSRTESFSGNTIYF. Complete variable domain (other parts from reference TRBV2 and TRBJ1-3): EPEVTQTPSHQVTQMGQEVILRCVPISNHLYFYWYRQILGQKVEFLVSFYNNEISEKSEIFDDQFSVERPDGSNFTLKIRSTKLEDSAMYFCASSRTESFSGNTIYFGEGSWLTVV.

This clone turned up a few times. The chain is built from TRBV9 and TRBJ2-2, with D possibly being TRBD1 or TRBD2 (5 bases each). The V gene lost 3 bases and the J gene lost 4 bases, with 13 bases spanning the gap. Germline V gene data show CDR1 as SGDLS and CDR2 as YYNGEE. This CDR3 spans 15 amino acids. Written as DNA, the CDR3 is TGTGCCAGCAGCGGACAGAAGGGGACCACCGGGGAGCTGTTTTTT. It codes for CASSGQKGTTGELFF.

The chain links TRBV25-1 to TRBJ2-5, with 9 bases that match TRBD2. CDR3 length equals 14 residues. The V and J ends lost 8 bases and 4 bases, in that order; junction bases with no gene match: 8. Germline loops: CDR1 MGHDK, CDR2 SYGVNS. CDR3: CASGIAGVGETQYF. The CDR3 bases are TGTGCCAGCGGGATAGCGGGAGTAGGAGAGACCCAGTACTTC.

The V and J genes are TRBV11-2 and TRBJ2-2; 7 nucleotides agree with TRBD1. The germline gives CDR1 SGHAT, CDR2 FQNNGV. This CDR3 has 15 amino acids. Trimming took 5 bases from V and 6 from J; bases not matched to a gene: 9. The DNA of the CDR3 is TGTGCCAGCAGCCCGACAGGGAGTATGGCCGGGGAGCTGTTTTTT. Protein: CASSPTGSMAGELFF.